The T cell receptor (beta chain) under discussion was sequenced for a study of T cell responses to AZD1222 COVID-19 vaccine. The V end lost 7 bases, the J end lost 4 bases, and 7 bases lay between the germline ends. The CDR3 spans 12 residues. Per germline, CDR1 SNHLY and CDR2 FYNNEI. Sequencing used immunoSEQ multiplex PCR; TCRdb keeps in-frame clones, though not all of them. This sample has more than 95,000 clones; about 90% occur once, and the top ten carry roughly 22%. The chain uses TRBV2 and TRBJ1-4; no clear D. The sample in question was peripheral blood, obtained on day 0 of AZD1222 vaccination. The source is an adult in good health. CDR3 sequence reads: CASKTDNEKLFF. DNA for the CDR3: TGTGCCAGCAAAACAGATAATGAAAAACTGTTTTTT.